This TCR beta chain was identified during a study of T cell responses to AZD1222 COVID-19 vaccine. Study results and caveats: Across spike, vaccine-associated CD4 TCRs were found, dominant at 160-218 and 743-854.

The germline V gene encodes CDR1 SGDLS and CDR2 YYNGEE. V was trimmed by 1 base and J by 4 bases, leaving 17 bases between them. This CDR3 contains 16 residues. About this clone itself: Its antigen is still unknown.

TCRdb's table, derived via immunoSEQ multiplex PCR, lists solely in-frame clones and lacks some. Here the sample spans 60,000 to 80,000 clones, around 86% being singletons. Material: peripheral blood, obtained on day 0 of AZD1222 vaccination. This sequence was found in an adult in good health. The chain recombines TRBV9 with TRBJ1-1; TRBD1 is a possible D gene (6 bases). The CDR3 region has the DNA TGTGCCAGCAGCGTAATAACAGGGTATTCAAGCACTGAAGCTTTCTTT. Protein: CASSVITGYSSTEAFF.